A single sample gave rise to the 32 T cell receptor beta chains below, sequenced in a study of cytomegalovirus exposure and HLA in healthy donors. Primers for the PCR totalled 60 Vbeta and 13 Jbeta. The assay was immunoSEQ multiplex PCR, and TCRdb's table has in-frame clones only and misses some. The data contain around 130,000 clones, 80% of them singletons. The sequencing input was PBMCs. All receptors derive from a male donor in good health and CMV-seronegative.

The rearrangement joins TRBV27 to TRBJ2-1, with 9 bases aligning to TRBD1. The germline CDR1 and CDR2 sequences are MNHEY and SMNVEV (reference sequence). With V trimmed by 4 bases and J by 4 bases, 2 bases remained unmatched. CDR3 size: 14 residues. The DNA of the CDR3 is TGTGCCAGCAGTTATGGACAGGGGTACAATGAGCAGTTCTTC. This gives the protein CASSYGQGYNEQFF.

This clone was seen a few times. The genes are TRBV27 and TRBJ2-7; TRBD2 matches 9 bases. Trimming at V came to 8 bases and at J to 6 bases, leaving 11 bases not matched to a gene. Germline loops: CDR1 MNHEY, CDR2 SMNVEV (reference sequence). This CDR3 comprises 14 residues. In DNA form, the CDR3 reads TGTGCCAGCGGAATTAGCGGGGGCCCTACCGAGCAGTACTTC. The encoded protein is CASGISGGPTEQYF.

This rearrangement joins TRBV29-1 to TRBJ1-4, with a weak D call TRBD1 (5 bases). The ends were cut back, 5 bases at V and 6 bases at J, with 16 bases in the middle. The CDR3 length is 14 residues. CDR1 is SQVTM and CDR2 is ANQGSEA in the germline V gene. The CDR3 is CSVSRGNVDEKLFF. The CDR3 nucleotides read TGCAGCGTTTCTCGGGGGAACGTCGATGAAAAACTGTTTTTT.

Only a few counts were recorded for this clone. In DNA form, the CDR3 reads TGTGCCAGCAGCGTACTTAGCGGGGGGTTTCCAAGTGGCTCCTACGAGCAGTACTTC. Translation: CASSVLSGGFPSGSYEQYF. The chain links TRBV7-2 to TRBJ2-7, with 10 bases fitting TRBD2. Germline trimming cut 5 bases from V and 0 bases from J; bases unmatched to any gene: 16. CDR3 size: 19 residues. Germline CDR1 reads SGHTA; CDR2 reads FQGNSA.

The V and J genes are TRBV27 and TRBJ2-7; possible D gene TRBD1, 6 bases. The CDR3 spans 11 residues. V lost 6 bases and J lost 7, with 10 bases in between. Germline V gene data show CDR1 as MNHEY and CDR2 as SMNVEV (reference sequence). CDR3: CASRAGTEQYF. In DNA, the CDR3 is TGTGCCAGCAGGGCCGGGACAGAGCAGTACTTC.

This chain links TRBV5-1 with TRBJ2-4, with 14 bases matching TRBD2. The length of the CDR3 is 19 residues. J gave up 3 bases and V 4 bases, and 12 bases lay outside the gene matches. CDR1 SGHRS and CDR2 YFSETQ come from the germline V gene. The chain's CDR3 is CASSQIPGLAGAGKNIQYF. Written as DNA, the CDR3 is TGCGCCAGCAGCCAAATACCGGGACTAGCGGGAGCAGGCAAAAACATTCAGTACTTC.

The chain combines TRBV6-1 with TRBJ2-7; D possibly corresponds to TRBD2 (6 bases). This CDR3 has 14 residues. V lost 5 bases, J lost 4 bases, and 15 bases lay in between. Germline loops: CDR1 MNHNS, CDR2 SASEGT. The CDR3 DNA reads as TGTGCCAGCAGTAAGGATGGGCGGGATTACGAGCAGTACTTC. Its translation is CASSKDGRDYEQYF.

The chain links TRBV7-2 to TRBJ1-1; D not certain. Trimming pared 5 bases from V and 1 base from J, leaving 8 bases between. Germline V gives CDR1 SGHTA, CDR2 FQGNSA. This CDR3 is built from 13 residues. DNA for the CDR3: TGTGCCAGCAGCCCACACCAGAACACTGAAGCTTTCTTT. Translated: CASSPHQNTEAFF.

This clone was recorded only once. This chain uses TRBV7-2 with TRBJ1-2, with a possible D match to TRBD1 (6 bases). Trimming cost V 0 bases and J 6 bases, with 11 bases left between them. CDR1 SGHTA and CDR2 FQGNSA come from the germline V gene. The CDR3 spans 14 residues. CDR3 amino acids: CASSLAGTRNGYTF. The CDR3, as DNA: TGTGCCAGCAGCTTAGCAGGGACAAGAAATGGCTACACCTTC.

The chain joins TRBV6-4 to TRBJ2-1; D may be TRBD2 (6 bases). The germline V gene has CDR1 MRHNA and CDR2 SNTAGT. The V gene lost 8 bases and the J gene lost 0 bases, with 14 bases spanning the gap. The CDR3 is 15 amino acids. DNA of the CDR3: TGTGCCAGCCGTAGCGGACCTAGCTCCTACAATGAGCAGTTCTTC. This encodes CASRSGPSSYNEQFF.

The rearrangement uses TRBV5-4 and TRBJ1-3; tentative D call: TRBD1 (5 bases). CDR1 SGHNT and CDR2 YYREEE come from the germline V gene (reference sequence). With 0 bases removed from V and 0 bases from J, the gap between germline ends came to 10 bases. There are 16 residues in the CDR3. The CDR3 protein is CASSLGQIPSGNTIYF. CDR3 DNA: TGTGCCAGCAGCTTGGGACAGATACCCTCTGGAAACACCATATATTTT.

The chain combines TRBV7-9 with TRBJ1-1; D uncertain. Trimming removed 1 base from V and 10 bases from J, with 13 bases in between. Germline assignment: CDR1 SEHNR and CDR2 FQNEAQ (reference sequence). The CDR3 sequence is 13 residues long. The CDR3 region is CASSLEGSRGAFF. In DNA, the CDR3 is TGTGCCAGCAGCTTAGAGGGATCCCGGGGAGCTTTCTTT. Combining the CDR3 with reference TRBV7-9 and TRBJ1-1 gives the whole variable domain DTGVSQNPRHKITKRGQNVTFRCDPISEHNRLYWYRQTLGQGPEFLTYFQNEAQLEKSRLLSDRFSAERPKGSFSTLEIQRTEQGDSAMYLCASSLEGSRGAFFGQGTRLTVV.

This CDR3 reads CASSFGGAGQDNEKLFF. The CDR3 DNA follows: TGTGCCAGCAGCTTTGGAGGGGCGGGACAGGATAATGAAAAACTGTTTTTT. The chain employs TRBV7-9 and TRBJ1-4; 8 positions agree with TRBD1. Unmatched junction bases numbered 10, after V lost 3 bases and J lost 4 bases. The CDR3 contains 17 residues. Germline CDR1 reads SEHNR; CDR2 reads FQNEAQ (reference sequence). Filled out from reference TRBV7-9 and TRBJ1-4, the complete variable domain reads DTGVSQNPRHKITKRGQNVTFRCDPISEHNRLYWYRQTLGQGPEFLTYFQNEAQLEKSRLLSDRFSAERPKGSFSTLEIQRTEQGDSAMYLCASSFGGAGQDNEKLFFGSGTQLSVL.

The chain joins TRBV4-1 to TRBJ2-7; the D is unclear. Germline lookup yields CDR1 MGHRA and CDR2 YSYEKL. V was pared by 5 bases and J by 2 bases, with 13 bases between. This CDR3 region has 14 residues. CDR3 protein: CASSSPGPPYEQYF. CDR3 nucleotides: TGCGCCAGCAGCTCCCCAGGCCCTCCCTACGAGCAGTACTTC.

Concerning this clone: The same CDR3 also results from other DNA sequences found in this sample. The rearrangement links TRBV9 to TRBJ2-2, with D perhaps TRBD2 (5 bases). V lost 0 bases and J 5 bases, leaving 11 bases between the germline ends. The CDR3 totals 15 residues. In germline, CDR1 is SGDLS, CDR2 YYNGEE. CDR3 protein: CASSVGGLGTGELFF. The CDR3 DNA reads as TGTGCCAGCAGCGTAGGCGGGTTGGGGACCGGGGAGCTGTTTTTT.

This clone was detected only a few times. CDR3: CATSMRENTGELFF. The DNA of the CDR3 is TGTGCCACCAGCATGAGGGAGAACACCGGGGAGCTGTTTTTT. The chain links TRBV15 to TRBJ2-2; the D gene is possibly TRBD2 (5 bases). The germline V and J ends were trimmed by 4 bases and 1 base, with 7 bases remaining between them. CDR1 and CDR2 from the germline V gene are LNHNV and YYDKDF (reference sequence). This CDR3 is 14 amino acids long. The full variable domain, rest sourced from reference TRBV15 and TRBJ2-2, is DAMVIQNPRYQVTQFGKPVTLSCSQTLNHNVMYWYQQKSSQAPKLLFHYYDKDFNNEADTPDNFQSRRPNTSFCFLDIRSPGLGDTAMYLCATSMRENTGELFFGEGSRLTVL.

The chain links TRBV19 to TRBJ1-1; D is unresolved. CDR3 length: 13 residues. The germline CDR1 and CDR2 sequences are LNHDA and SQIVND (reference sequence). Trimming stripped 2 bases from V and 3 bases from J, with 7 bases between. CDR3 in amino acids: CASSIFHYTEAFF. CDR3 bases: TGTGCCAGTAGTATATTCCATTACACTGAAGCTTTCTTT.

This clone has just a few counts. The chain links TRBV6-5 to TRBJ1-5, with 7 bases matching TRBD1. Per germline, CDR1 MNHEY and CDR2 SVGAGI. V lost 6 bases to trimming and J lost 7 bases; unmatched junction nucleotides: 9. The CDR3 sequence is 14 residues long. Written as DNA, the CDR3 is TGTGCCAGCAGCCAAAAAACAGGGGAACAGCCCCAGCATTTT. Residues: CASSQKTGEQPQHF.

This chain connects TRBV25-1 to TRBJ2-5, with D hard to call. The DNA end is more similar to TRBJ2-7, so the J call may be wrong. In germline, CDR1 is MGHDK, CDR2 SYGVNS. The CDR3 is 11 residues long. For the CDR3, the DNA is TGTGCCAGCAGTGAAAACTACGAGCAGTACTTC. It translates to CASSENYEQYF.

Only one count was recorded for this clone. The gene calls are TRBV28 and TRBJ2-1; 9 bases map to TRBD2. With 6 bases clipped from V and 7 bases from J, the junction kept 7 bases outside the gene matches. This CDR3 comprises 14 residues. Per the germline V gene, CDR1 is MDHEN and CDR2 is SYDVKM. CDR3 residues: CASSTGLALNEQFF. In DNA form, the CDR3 reads TGTGCCAGCAGCACGGGACTAGCTTTAAATGAGCAGTTCTTC.

J is TRBJ1-2 and V is TRBV18; no clear D gene. The CDR3 is made up of 12 amino acids. Trimming left V 0 bases short and J 8 bases short, with 7 bases between. Germline CDR1 reads KGHSH; CDR2 reads LQKENI. CDR3 bases: TGTGCCAGCTCACCACCGAGTCGGGGCTACACCTTC. Its translation: CASSPPSRGYTF.

This chain uses TRBV5-1 with TRBJ2-7; 15 nucleotides match TRBD2. Per the germline V gene, CDR1 is SGHRS and CDR2 is YFSETQ. CDR3 length: 16 amino acids. The ends lost 3 bases at V and 3 bases at J; junction bases unmatched: 4. The CDR3 coding sequence is TGCGCCAGCAGCTCTACGGGACTAGCGGGAGGCTACGAGCAGTACTTC. Protein sequence: CASSSTGLAGGYEQYF.

The chain is built from TRBV30 and TRBJ2-5; D uncertain. Trimming stripped 1 base from V and 5 bases from J, with 8 bases between. This CDR3 has 12 amino acids. Germline V gene data show CDR1 as GTSNPN and CDR2 as SVGIG (reference sequence). The CDR3 region is CAWSDAAETQYF. The CDR3 DNA is TGTGCCTGGAGTGATGCGGCGGAGACCCAGTACTTC.

This chain links TRBV5-5 with TRBJ2-7, with a possible D match to TRBD1 (5 bases). The CDR3 covers 13 residues. Germline-derived CDR1 and CDR2 are SGHKS and YYEKEE (reference sequence). Trimming removed 1 base from V and 5 bases from J, with 10 bases in between. In DNA, the CDR3 is TGTGCCAGCAGCTTGCCAGGGAAAGACGAGCAGTACTTC. It specifies CASSLPGKDEQYF.

The chain recombines TRBV5-6 with TRBJ2-1, with 7 nucleotides matching TRBD2. The V segment lost 4 bases and the J segment 1 base; nucleotides outside the gene matches: 8. CDR1 is SGHDT and CDR2 is YYEEEE in the germline V gene. CDR3 length equals 16 residues. The CDR3 here is CASSERTGGSYNEQFF. The CDR3 nucleotides are TGTGCCAGCAGCGAGAGAACGGGGGGATCCTACAATGAGCAGTTCTTC. Full variable domain (outside the CDR3, taken from reference TRBV5-6 and TRBJ2-1): DAGVTQSPTHLIKTRGQQVTLRCSPKSGHDTVSWYQQALGQGPQFIFQYYEEEERQRGNFPDRFSGHQFPNYSSELNVNALLLGDSALYLCASSERTGGSYNEQFFGPGTRLTVL.

This chain joins TRBV19 and TRBJ2-7, with 7 bases identical to TRBD2. The CDR3 runs 14 residues. V gave up 5 bases and J gave up 3 bases; unmatched junction bases: 7. The germline CDR1 and CDR2 sequences are LNHDA and SQIVND (reference sequence). CDR3: CASSPWGGDYEQYF. CDR3 bases: TGTGCCAGTAGTCCCTGGGGAGGGGACTACGAGCAGTACTTC. Combining the CDR3 with reference TRBV19 and TRBJ2-7 gives the whole variable domain DGGITQSPKYLFRKEGQNVTLSCEQNLNHDAMYWYRQDPGQGLRLIYYSQIVNDFQKGDIAEGYSVSREKKESFPLTVTSAQKNPTAFYLCASSPWGGDYEQYFGPGTRLTVT.

The chain carries TRBV5-4 and TRBJ2-7; 9 bases line up with TRBD2. The CDR3 length is 13 residues. Trimming cost V 4 bases and J 3 bases; bases outside gene matches: 2. Per germline, CDR1 SGHNT and CDR2 YYREEE (reference sequence). This CDR3 is CASSLTSGYEQYF. The CDR3 DNA reads as TGTGCCAGCAGCCTGACTAGCGGCTACGAGCAGTACTTC.

V gene TRBV19 combines with J gene TRBJ2-1, with D possibly being TRBD1 (5 bases). Germline loops: CDR1 LNHDA, CDR2 SQIVND (reference sequence). This CDR3 region has 16 residues. V shed 6 bases and J shed 2 bases, with 17 bases lying between them. CDR3 amino acids: CASRRTTGTTYNEQFF. The CDR3 nucleotides are TGTGCCAGTAGGCGTACTACAGGAACCACCTACAATGAGCAGTTCTTC.

J is TRBJ2-1 and V is TRBV6-4; TRBD2 matches 12 bases. This CDR3 is 14 amino acids long. Trimming cost V 2 bases and J 7 bases; bases outside gene matches: 0. From germline, CDR1 is MRHNA and CDR2 SNTAGT. The DNA for the CDR3 is TGTGCCAGCAGTGACGGACTAGCGGGGAATGAGCAGTTCTTC. It encodes CASSDGLAGNEQFF.

A note on this clone: Mismatch with germline at one junction end may stem from a read error. This rearrangement joins TRBV7-9 to TRBJ2-7; tentative D call: TRBD1 (6 bases). This CDR3 spans 16 amino acids. Germline loops: CDR1 SEHNR, CDR2 FQNEAQ (reference sequence). The CDR3 loop reads CSSSPTSGTTSYEQYF. The DNA for the CDR3 is TGTTCCAGCAGCCCCACGTCCGGGACAACCTCCTACGAGCAGTACTTC.

This sequence joins TRBV9 and TRBJ2-7; TRBD1 agrees at 7 bases. CDR3 size: 13 residues. CDR1 SGDLS and CDR2 YYNGEE come from the germline V gene. J lost 3 bases, V lost 0 bases, and 0 bases had no gene match. CDR3 nucleotide sequence: TGTGCCAGCAGCGTAGGGGACAGCTACGAGCAGTACTTC. Translated, it gives CASSVGDSYEQYF.

This clone was counted only a few times. The chain employs TRBV7-9 and TRBJ2-3, with 10 bases identical to TRBD1. With V trimmed by 5 bases and J by 5 bases, 10 bases remained unmatched. Germline V gene sequence: CDR1 SEHNR, CDR2 FQNEAQ (reference sequence). The CDR3 length is 16 residues. CDR3 DNA: TGTGCCAGCAGCCCCCGACAGGGGGCCTGGGAAGATACGCAGTATTTT. Protein product: CASSPRQGAWEDTQYF.